This T cell receptor (beta chain) was retrieved from a study of T cell repertoires in ileal Crohn's disease. CDR1 is SGHAT, CDR2 FQNNGV, per germline. The CDR3 runs 15 residues. V was clipped by 2 bases and J by 3 bases, with 10 bases between them. The assay was immunoSEQ multiplex PCR, and TCRdb's table has in-frame clones only and misses some. Of about 8,300 clones listed, roughly four fifths are singletons. The chain is built from TRBV11-2 and TRBJ2-2; D perhaps matches TRBD2 (6 bases). The sequenced sample was ileal tissue. The TCR sequence derives from an adult with Crohn's disease. CDR3 DNA sequence: TGTGCCAGCAGCTTAACCGGGGGATACACCGGGGAGCTGTTTTTT. Translating gives CASSLTGGYTGELFF.